Sequencing of this T cell receptor beta chain was carried out in a study of PD-1 blockade in classical Hodgkin lymphoma. Study-level background: Intravenous nivolumab at 3 mg/kg was given to patients every 2 weeks. Study-level results: Newly diagnosed patients were reported to exhibit reduced baseline TCR diversity relative to healthy donors. Baseline diversity resembling that of newly diagnosed patients was seen in complete responders.

Every single patient, without exception, relapsed after autologous stem cell transplantation, and brentuximab vedotin exposure varied. The data were produced by immunoSEQ multiplex PCR, yet TCRdb's version contains in-frame clones alone and is incomplete. The sample has 75,000 to 100,000 clones, roughly 76% seen once. Comments on this clone: Its antigen is unknown. This CDR3 is also generated by other DNA sequences in the sample.

This TCR was sampled from a human donor with classical Hodgkin lymphoma. The source was peripheral blood mononuclear cells (PBMCs), collected before the second cycle of nivolumab.

The CDR3 loop reads CASSFLNQPQHF. CDR3 DNA: TGTGCCAGCAGCTTCCTCAATCAGCCCCAGCATTTT. The chain carries TRBV6-6 and TRBJ1-5; D is undetermined. The CDR3 length is 12 residues. The ends were cut back, 6 bases at V and 3 bases at J, with 6 bases in the middle. Germline V gives CDR1 MNHNY, CDR2 SVGAGI (reference sequence).